This TCR beta chain comes out of a study of blood T cell repertoires in COVID-19. Trimming removed 3 bases from V and 3 bases from J; junction bases left unmatched: 3. The CDR3 is 14 amino acids. Per the germline V gene, CDR1 is SGDLS and CDR2 is YYNGEE. Using immunoSEQ multiplex PCR, the repertoire was profiled, and TCRdb retains in-frame clones only, with some absent. The repertoire holds 120,000 or so clones, with about 86% as singletons. The chain uses TRBV9 and TRBJ2-5; 9 bases map to TRBD1. Sequencing input: peripheral blood. The source of this sequence is a woman aged 45-59 years with acute or convalescent COVID-19. The CDR3 is CASSGGTGKETQYF. CDR3 coding DNA: TGTGCCAGCAGCGGGGGGACAGGGAAAGAGACCCAGTACTTC.